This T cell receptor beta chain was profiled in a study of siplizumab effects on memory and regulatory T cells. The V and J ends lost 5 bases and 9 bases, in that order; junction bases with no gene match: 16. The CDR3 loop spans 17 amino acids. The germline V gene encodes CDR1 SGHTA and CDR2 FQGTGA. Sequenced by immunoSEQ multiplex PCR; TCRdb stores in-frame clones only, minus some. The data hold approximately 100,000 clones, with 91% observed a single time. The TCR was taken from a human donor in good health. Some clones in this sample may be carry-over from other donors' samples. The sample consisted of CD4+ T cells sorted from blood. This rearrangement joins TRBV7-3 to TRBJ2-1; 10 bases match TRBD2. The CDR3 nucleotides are TGTGCCAGCAGCCTGGCCGGGTCCGGACTAGCGGACGGTGAGCAGTTCTTC. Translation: CASSLAGSGLADGEQFF.